This T cell receptor beta chain was recorded in a study of T cell changes during pregnancy in multiple sclerosis. The germline V gene encodes CDR1 LGHNA and CDR2 YNFKEQ. Trimming took 3 bases from V and 5 from J, leaving 16 bases between them. The CDR3 loop spans 15 amino acids. Profiling relied on immunoSEQ multiplex PCR, and the TCRdb table lists in-frame clones only, not all of them. The sample lists under 55,000 clones, 93% occurring once. The specimen was peripheral blood, collected in the second trimester of pregnancy. The chain joins TRBV4-2 to TRBJ1-1, with D hard to call. This TCR was recovered from a female donor with multiple sclerosis, enrolled in a pregnancy study. CDR3 in amino acids: CASSHRRGPGTEAFF. The DNA of the CDR3 is TGTGCCAGCAGCCACCGCCGCGGCCCGGGGACTGAAGCTTTCTTT.